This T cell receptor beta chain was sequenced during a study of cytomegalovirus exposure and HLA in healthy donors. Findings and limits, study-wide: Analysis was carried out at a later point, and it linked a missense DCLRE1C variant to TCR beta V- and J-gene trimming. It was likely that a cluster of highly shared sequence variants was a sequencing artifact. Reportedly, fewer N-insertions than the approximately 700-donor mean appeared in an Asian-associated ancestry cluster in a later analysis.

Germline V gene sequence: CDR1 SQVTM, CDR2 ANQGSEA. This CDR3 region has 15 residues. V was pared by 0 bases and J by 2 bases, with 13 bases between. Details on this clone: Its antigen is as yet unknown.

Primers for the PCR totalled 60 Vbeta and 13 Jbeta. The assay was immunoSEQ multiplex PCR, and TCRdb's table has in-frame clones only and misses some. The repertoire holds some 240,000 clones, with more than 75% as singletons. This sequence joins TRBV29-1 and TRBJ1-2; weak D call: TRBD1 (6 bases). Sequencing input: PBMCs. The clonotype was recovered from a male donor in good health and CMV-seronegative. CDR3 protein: CSVEDPGGENYGYTF. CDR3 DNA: TGCAGCGTTGAAGATCCTGGGGGCGAAAACTATGGCTACACCTTC.